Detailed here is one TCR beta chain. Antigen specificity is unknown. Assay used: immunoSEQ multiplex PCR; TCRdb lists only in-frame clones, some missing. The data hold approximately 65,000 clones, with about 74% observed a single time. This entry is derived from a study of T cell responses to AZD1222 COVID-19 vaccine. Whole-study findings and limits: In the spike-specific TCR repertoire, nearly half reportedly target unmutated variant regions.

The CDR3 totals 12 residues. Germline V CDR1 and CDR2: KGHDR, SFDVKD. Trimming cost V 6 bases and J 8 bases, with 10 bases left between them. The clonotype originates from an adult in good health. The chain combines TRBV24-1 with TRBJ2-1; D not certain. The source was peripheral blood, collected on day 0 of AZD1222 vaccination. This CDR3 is CATSPPSDEQFF. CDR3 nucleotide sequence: TGTGCCACCAGTCCCCCAAGCGATGAGCAGTTCTTC.